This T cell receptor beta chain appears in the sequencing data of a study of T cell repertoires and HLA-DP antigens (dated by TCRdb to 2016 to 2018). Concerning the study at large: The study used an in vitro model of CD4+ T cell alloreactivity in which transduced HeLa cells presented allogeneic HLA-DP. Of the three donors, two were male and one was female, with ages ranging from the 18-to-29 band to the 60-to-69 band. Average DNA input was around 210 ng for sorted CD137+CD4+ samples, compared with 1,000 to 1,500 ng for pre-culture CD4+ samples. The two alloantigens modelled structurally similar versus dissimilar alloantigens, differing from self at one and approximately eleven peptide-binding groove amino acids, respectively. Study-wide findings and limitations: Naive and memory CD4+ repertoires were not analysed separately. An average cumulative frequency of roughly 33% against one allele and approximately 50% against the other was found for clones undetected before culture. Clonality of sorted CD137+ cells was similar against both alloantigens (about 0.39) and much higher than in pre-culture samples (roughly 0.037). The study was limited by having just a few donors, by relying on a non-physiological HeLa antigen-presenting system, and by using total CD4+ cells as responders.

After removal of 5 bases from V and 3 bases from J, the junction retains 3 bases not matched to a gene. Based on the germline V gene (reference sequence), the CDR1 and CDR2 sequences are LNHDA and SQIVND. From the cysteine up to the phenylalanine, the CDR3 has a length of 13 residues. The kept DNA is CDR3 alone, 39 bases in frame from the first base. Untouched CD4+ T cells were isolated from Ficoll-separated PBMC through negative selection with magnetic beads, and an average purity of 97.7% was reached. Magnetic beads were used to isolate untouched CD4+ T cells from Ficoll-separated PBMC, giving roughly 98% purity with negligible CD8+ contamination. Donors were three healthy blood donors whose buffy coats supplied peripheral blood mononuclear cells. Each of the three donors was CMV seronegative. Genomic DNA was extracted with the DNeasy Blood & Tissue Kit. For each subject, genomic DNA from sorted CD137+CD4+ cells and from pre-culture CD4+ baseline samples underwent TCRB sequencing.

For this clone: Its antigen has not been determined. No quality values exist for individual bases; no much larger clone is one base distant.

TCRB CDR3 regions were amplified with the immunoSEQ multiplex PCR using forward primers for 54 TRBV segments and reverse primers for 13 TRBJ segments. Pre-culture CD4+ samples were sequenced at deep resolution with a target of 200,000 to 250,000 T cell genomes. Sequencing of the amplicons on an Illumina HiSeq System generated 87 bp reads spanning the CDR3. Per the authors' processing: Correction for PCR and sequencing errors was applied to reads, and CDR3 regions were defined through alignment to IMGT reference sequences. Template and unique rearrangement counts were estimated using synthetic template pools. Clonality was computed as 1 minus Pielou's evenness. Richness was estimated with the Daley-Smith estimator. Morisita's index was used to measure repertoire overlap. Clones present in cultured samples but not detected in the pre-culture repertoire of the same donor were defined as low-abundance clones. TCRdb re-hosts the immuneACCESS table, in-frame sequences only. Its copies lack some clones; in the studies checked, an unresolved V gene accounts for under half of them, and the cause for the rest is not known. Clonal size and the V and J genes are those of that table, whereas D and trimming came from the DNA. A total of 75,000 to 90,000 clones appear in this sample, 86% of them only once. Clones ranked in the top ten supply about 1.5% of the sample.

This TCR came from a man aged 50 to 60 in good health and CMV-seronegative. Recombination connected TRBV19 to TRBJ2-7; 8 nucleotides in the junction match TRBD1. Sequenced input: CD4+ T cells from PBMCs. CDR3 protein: CASSLDRGYEQYF. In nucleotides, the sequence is TGTGCCAGTAGTCTCGACAGGGGCTACGAGCAGTACTTC. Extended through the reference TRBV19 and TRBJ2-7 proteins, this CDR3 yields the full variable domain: DGGITQSPKYLFRKEGQNVTLSCEQNLNHDAMYWYRQDPGQGLRLIYYSQIVNDFQKGDIAEGYSVSREKKESFPLTVTSAQKNPTAFYLCASSLDRGYEQYFGPGTRLTVT.